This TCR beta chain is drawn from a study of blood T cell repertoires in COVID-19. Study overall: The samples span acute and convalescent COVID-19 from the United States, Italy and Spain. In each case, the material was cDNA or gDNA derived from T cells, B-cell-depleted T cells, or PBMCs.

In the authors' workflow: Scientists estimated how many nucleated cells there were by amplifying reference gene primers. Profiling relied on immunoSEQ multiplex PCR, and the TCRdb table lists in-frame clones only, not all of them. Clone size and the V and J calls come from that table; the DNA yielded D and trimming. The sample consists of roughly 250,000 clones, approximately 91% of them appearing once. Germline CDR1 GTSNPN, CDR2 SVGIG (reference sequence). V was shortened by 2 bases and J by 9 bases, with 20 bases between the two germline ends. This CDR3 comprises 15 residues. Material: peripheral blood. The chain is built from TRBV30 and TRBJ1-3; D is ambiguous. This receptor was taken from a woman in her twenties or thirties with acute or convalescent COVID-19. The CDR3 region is CAWSTQEAGYGTIYF. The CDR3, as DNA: TGTGCCTGGAGTACGCAGGAGGCAGGCTATGGCACCATATATTTT.